This TCR beta chain is from a study of OX40 agonist ivuxolimab in advanced cancers. On the study more broadly: Among those enrolled, mean age was about 58 years (range about 23 to 79) and 75% to 85% were male. There were three patients with partial responses, one having hepatocellular carcinoma and two cutaneous melanoma.

A note on this clone: The antigen remains undetermined.

V was pared by 6 bases and J by 0 bases, with 11 bases between. The CDR3 has 14 residues. The germline gives CDR1 KGHSH, CDR2 LQKENI. Study observations and caveats: Both CD4+ and CD8+ T cell populations in blood had undergone clonal expansion by week 6 at 0.1 to 3.0 mg/kg. Among the lowest peripheral clonal expansion occurred in 0.1-3.0 mg/kg partial responders.

Profiled with immunoSEQ multiplex PCR; TCRdb holds only in-frame clones, not every one. The sample includes 80,000 to 90,000 clones, roughly four fifths of them seen just once. This specimen was CD4+ or CD8+ T cells sorted from blood, taken in a trial of the OX40 agonist ivuxolimab. The clonotype originates from an adult with an advanced solid tumor such as melanoma, head and neck, liver or kidney cancer. V and J are TRBV18 and TRBJ1-1; TRBD1 might be the D (5 bases). CDR3 bases: TGTGCCAGCTCGGGGACGGAGATGAACACTGAAGCTTTCTTT. It yields the protein CASSGTEMNTEAFF.